The 27 T cell receptor beta chains reported below all come from one sample, sequenced in a study of Tregs in tolerant kidney transplant recipients. Clones were sequenced by immunoSEQ multiplex PCR, and TCRdb holds only the in-frame ones, with some missing. The sample holds approximately 260,000 clones, roughly 80% seen once. Material for sequencing was CD4+ T cells from blood. Source of these receptors: a human donor in good health.

This clone was observed a few times. J is TRBJ1-5 and V is TRBV6-1, with a weak D call TRBD1 (6 bases). With 4 bases removed from V and 0 bases from J, the gap between germline ends came to 13 bases. In germline, CDR1 is MNHNS, CDR2 SASEGT. The CDR3 totals 16 residues. The CDR3 DNA sequence: TGTGCCAGCAGTGTTTCTAGACAGGATAGCAATCAGCCCCAGCATTTT. This encodes CASSVSRQDSNQPQHF.

The chain recombines TRBV6-5 with TRBJ1-6; no clear D. CDR1 and CDR2 (germline): MNHEY, SVGAGI. The CDR3 length is 15 residues. V dropped 7 bases and J dropped 7 bases, with 17 bases sitting between them. The DNA for the CDR3 is TGTGCCAGCACCAGAGGAGAGCCAAAGAATTCACCCCTCCACTTT. Its protein product is CASTRGEPKNSPLHF.

The chain recombines TRBV29-1 with TRBJ1-2, with TRBD1 matching over 7 bases. The CDR3 runs to 10 residues. Germline V gene data show CDR1 as SQVTM and CDR2 as ANQGSEA. V trimming: 6 bases; J trimming: 13 bases; junction bases outside the gene matches: 8. The CDR3 sequence: CSVGDSSRTF. The CDR3 nucleotides are TGCAGCGTGGGGGACAGCTCTCGCACCTTC. Full variable domain (missing parts from reference TRBV29-1 and TRBJ1-2): SAVISQKPSRDICQRGTSLTIQCQVDSQVTMMFWYRQQPGQSLTLIATANQGSEATYESGFVIDKFPISRPNLTFSTLTVSNMSPEDSSIYLCSVGDSSRTFGSGTRLTVV.

The chain recombines TRBV2 with TRBJ2-2; TRBD1 aligns across 8 bases. With 4 bases clipped from V and 2 bases from J, the junction kept 3 bases outside the gene matches. The CDR3 spans 15 residues. Germline assignment: CDR1 SNHLY and CDR2 FYNNEI. The CDR3 region has the DNA TGTGCCAGCAGTGCTGGGACAGGCAACACCGGGGAGCTGTTTTTT. Its protein product is CASSAGTGNTGELFF.

V and J are TRBV1 and TRBJ2-7; the table calls TRBD2, which could not be checked here. TRBV1 is listed as a pseudogene. CDR3 size: 17 residues. The CDR3 sequence: CTSSQYTSGGSSYEQYF. The CDR3 nucleotides are TGCACCAGCAGCCAATATACTAGCGGGGGTAGCTCCTACGAGCAGTACTTC.

The chain employs TRBV4-1 and TRBJ1-5; no clear D gene. V was cut by 2 bases and J by 0 bases, with 17 bases left in between. The CDR3 contains 18 residues. Germline assignment: CDR1 MGHRA and CDR2 YSYEKL. CDR3: CASSQRSFGSHSNQPQHF. As DNA, the CDR3 is TGCGCCAGCAGCCAACGATCCTTCGGCTCTCATAGCAATCAGCCCCAGCATTTT.

The chain has TRBV6-5 and TRBJ2-7; 7 nucleotides agree with TRBD1. This CDR3 contains 14 residues. V lost 7 bases to trimming and J lost 5 bases; unmatched junction nucleotides: 11. Germline CDR1 and CDR2: MNHEY and SVGAGI. CDR3 nucleotides: TGTGCCAGCATTAGCAGGGGGATTTCAAACGAGCAGTACTTC. It yields the protein CASISRGISNEQYF.

The chain combines TRBV6-1 with TRBJ1-5; D is perhaps TRBD1 (6 bases). Germline CDR1 reads MNHNS; CDR2 reads SASEGT. The CDR3 has 15 amino acids. V was cut by 7 bases and J by 3 bases, with 16 bases left in between. The CDR3 region is CASKARQALNQPQHF. CDR3 coding DNA: TGTGCCAGCAAAGCGCGACAGGCCCTCAATCAGCCCCAGCATTTT.

This clone was counted only a few times. The rearrangement joins TRBV7-9 to TRBJ1-1; TRBD1 might be the D (5 bases). V was shortened by 5 bases and J by 11 bases, with 15 bases between the two germline ends. This CDR3 is 12 amino acids long. CDR1 is SEHNR and CDR2 is FQNEAQ in the germline V gene (reference sequence). CDR3 in amino acids: CASSPSGRVAFF. DNA of the CDR3: TGTGCCAGCAGCCCCTCGGGCAGGGTGGCTTTCTTT.

CDR3 sequence: CASSLSGGPGELFF. DNA for the CDR3: TGTGCCAGCAGCTTAAGTGGTGGTCCCGGGGAGCTGTTTTTT. The V and J genes are TRBV7-3 and TRBJ2-2; D remains unclear. Germline V gene lookup returns CDR1 SGHTA and CDR2 FQGTGA. The CDR3 runs to 14 residues. With 1 base removed from V and 6 bases from J, the gap between germline ends came to 9 bases.

The chain uses TRBV7-2 and TRBJ2-7; 12 nucleotides align to TRBD2. This CDR3 has 16 amino acids. CDR1 and CDR2 (germline): SGHTA, FQGNSA. V lost 0 bases to trimming and J lost 6 bases; unmatched junction nucleotides: 6. This chain's CDR3 is CASSLAPRLAGAEQYF. The CDR3 DNA sequence: TGTGCCAGCAGCTTAGCTCCTCGACTAGCGGGAGCCGAGCAGTACTTC.

The chain employs TRBV19 and TRBJ1-5; D remains unclear. Deletions cut 5 bases from V and 2 bases from J, with 13 bases between. The germline gives CDR1 LNHDA, CDR2 SQIVND (reference sequence). The CDR3 is made up of 15 amino acids. The CDR3 DNA follows: TGTGCCAGTAGTCAGGCTCCACCTGGCAATCAGCCCCAGCATTTT. Amino acids: CASSQAPPGNQPQHF.

The chain carries TRBV23-1 and TRBJ2-7; perhaps D is TRBD1 or TRBD2 (5 bases each). TRBV23-1 carries the ORF label, with uncertain function. Deletions cut 4 bases from V and 0 bases from J, with 13 bases between. This CDR3 contains 15 residues. As DNA, the CDR3 is TGCGCCAGCAGTCCACTGGGGGAGAGCTCCTACGAGCAGTACTTC. Its protein is CASSPLGESSYEQYF.

V and J are TRBV18 and TRBJ1-2; D unresolved. The CDR3 is 16 residues long. Per the germline V gene, CDR1 is KGHSH and CDR2 is LQKENI. V was trimmed by 2 bases and J by 7 bases, leaving 20 bases between them. CDR3 residues: CASSPLEVGTGPGYTF. In DNA, the CDR3 is TGTGCCAGCTCACCATTAGAGGTAGGAACCGGACCTGGCTACACCTTC.

The rearrangement uses TRBV2 and TRBJ1-5; 9 positions agree with TRBD1. The CDR3 is 14 residues long. Losses at the gene ends were 5 bases for V and 6 bases for J; bases not matched to a gene: 5. Germline CDR1 reads SNHLY; CDR2 reads FYNNEI. The CDR3 nucleotides read TGTGCCAGCAGTTCGGACAGGGGAGGTCAGCCCCAGCATTTT. Protein sequence: CASSSDRGGQPQHF.

This clone was observed a few times. This chain joins TRBV7-8 and TRBJ2-7; D is uncertain. Trimming took off 3 bases at V and 0 bases at J, with 15 bases between the two ends. Germline lookup yields CDR1 SGHVS and CDR2 FQNEAQ. This CDR3 is 16 amino acids long. CDR3 loop: CASSFNVELSSYEQYF. In DNA form, the CDR3 reads TGTGCCAGCAGCTTTAATGTAGAGCTCAGCTCCTACGAGCAGTACTTC.

This clone was detected a few times. The chain is built from TRBV6-5 and TRBJ2-1; 7 nucleotides agree with TRBD1. Germline CDR1 and CDR2: MNHEY and SVGAGI. J lost 4 bases, V lost 5 bases, and 5 bases had no gene match. The CDR3 is made up of 14 amino acids. Written as DNA, the CDR3 is TGTGCCAGCAGTCCGGGGACAGATTACAATGAGCAGTTCTTC. Translation: CASSPGTDYNEQFF.

This chain links TRBV2 with TRBJ1-1, with D possibly TRBD1 on 6 matching bases. The CDR3 spans 13 residues. V was cut by 8 bases and J by 2 bases, with 12 bases left in between. Looked up from germline, CDR1 is SNHLY and CDR2 is FYNNEI. This CDR3 is CASGGQLNTEAFF. As DNA, the CDR3 is TGTGCCAGCGGTGGACAGCTCAACACTGAAGCTTTCTTT.

The chain recombines TRBV7-9 with TRBJ1-1; D perhaps matches TRBD1 (6 bases). V gave up 4 bases and J gave up 1 base, with 13 bases separating them. Germline V lookup: CDR1 SEHNR, CDR2 FQNEAQ (reference sequence). This CDR3 region has 15 residues. The CDR3 reads CASSWEARGNTEAFF. The CDR3 DNA reads as TGTGCCAGCAGCTGGGAAGCCAGGGGGAACACTGAAGCTTTCTTT. The variable domain in full, with the rest retrieved from reference TRBV7-9 and TRBJ1-1, is DTGVSQNPRHKITKRGQNVTFRCDPISEHNRLYWYRQTLGQGPEFLTYFQNEAQLEKSRLLSDRFSAERPKGSFSTLEIQRTEQGDSAMYLCASSWEARGNTEAFFGQGTRLTVV.

This chain links TRBV10-3 with TRBJ2-7, with TRBD1 identical over 7 bases. J gave up 1 base and V 6 bases, and 3 bases lay outside the gene matches. The V gene's germline CDR1 is ENHRY and CDR2 SYGVKD. The CDR3 runs to 13 residues. In DNA form, the CDR3 reads TGTGCCATCAGGTTGACAGGGTCCTACGAGCAGTACTTC. This sequence encodes CAIRLTGSYEQYF.

This clone has more than one count but fewer than ten. The chain is built from TRBV2 and TRBJ1-1; no reliable D call. Looked up from germline, CDR1 is SNHLY and CDR2 is FYNNEI. This CDR3 region has 11 residues. V lost 11 bases to trimming and J lost 0 bases, with 7 bases between them. The DNA for the CDR3 is TGTGCCGCCCGATTGAACACTGAAGCTTTCTTT. It translates to CAARLNTEAFF.

V and J are TRBV6-5 and TRBJ1-1; no reliable D call. The CDR3 consists of 13 residues. V was cut by 10 bases and J by 1 base, with 13 bases left in between. CDR1 and CDR2 from the germline V gene are MNHEY and SVGAGI. The chain's CDR3 is CATAVGPNTEAFF. The CDR3 DNA reads TGTGCCACGGCGGTCGGGCCGAACACTGAAGCTTTCTTT.

The chain uses TRBV6-4 and TRBJ2-3, with no clear D. CDR1 and CDR2 (germline): MRHNA, SNTAGT. This CDR3 has 15 residues. V lost 6 bases to trimming and J lost 1 base, with 14 bases between them. CDR3 residues: CASSLDKARTDTQYF. The CDR3 DNA reads as TGTGCCAGCAGCCTCGACAAGGCCCGCACAGATACGCAGTATTTT.

The chain couples TRBV11-2 to TRBJ2-1; 14 nucleotides agree with TRBD2. The CDR3 has 17 residues. The germline gives CDR1 SGHAT, CDR2 FQNNGV. Trimming cost V 5 bases and J 5 bases; bases outside gene matches: 8. In nucleotides, the CDR3 is TGTGCCAGCAGCCCCTTAGGACTAGCGGGGGGAAACAATGAGCAGTTCTTC. This translates into CASSPLGLAGGNNEQFF. Full variable domain (outside the CDR3, taken from reference TRBV11-2 and TRBJ2-1): EAGVAQSPRYKIIEKRQSVAFWCNPISGHATLYWYQQILGQGPKLLIQFQNNGVVDDSQLPKDRFSAERLKGVDSTLKIQPAKLEDSAVYLCASSPLGLAGGNNEQFFGPGTRLTVL.

CDR3 loop: CASSPRVSTQETQYF. DNA for the CDR3: TGTGCCAGCTCACCCCGGGTCAGCACACAAGAGACCCAGTACTTC. The rearrangement links TRBV18 to TRBJ2-5; D unclear. Deletions cut 3 bases from V and 2 bases from J, with 13 bases between. CDR3 size: 15 residues. The V gene's germline CDR1 is KGHSH and CDR2 LQKENI.

This clone occurred once. The V call is TRBV5-6, the J call TRBJ2-2; D is possibly TRBD1 (6 bases). The CDR3 contains 15 residues. From germline, CDR1 is SGHDT and CDR2 YYEEEE. The V and J ends lost 2 bases and 2 bases respectively, with 10 bases between them. The CDR3 sequence is CASSLGQRNTGELFF. The DNA of the CDR3 is TGTGCCAGCAGCTTAGGACAGCGAAACACCGGGGAGCTGTTTTTT.

This chain uses TRBV29-1 with TRBJ1-2; D is unresolved. The V and J ends lost 5 bases and 4 bases respectively, with 17 bases between them. CDR3 length: 14 residues. The germline V gene has CDR1 SQVTM and CDR2 ANQGSEA. DNA of the CDR3: TGCAGCGTTTTTTACCAGCAAAGAGTCTATGGCTACACCTTC. Translated: CSVFYQQRVYGYTF.